This is a list of T cell receptor beta chains from one sample in a study of blood T cell repertoires in COVID-19. Repertoires were generated with immunoSEQ multiplex PCR, while TCRdb's copy carries only in-frame clones and drops some. There are 250,000 to 350,000 clones in the sample; around nine tenths occur only once, and 11% lies in the top ten. Sequenced input: peripheral blood. The receptors were sampled from a woman in her 30s with COVID-19, enrolled during active disease. The CDR3 runs from the conserved cysteine through the conserved F or W. The D gene is left open where the match is weak. Not every row has a clone size; where given, it reads once, few, many or a size class.

CDR3 protein	CDR3 DNA	D gene	V gene	clone size	J gene
CAWSVVGAINYGYTF	TGTGCCTGGAGTGTGGTGGGGGCGATTAACTATGGCTACACCTTC	NA	TRBV30	NA	TRBJ1-2
CASSASGSGETQYF	TGTGCCAGCAGCGCGAGCGGGAGCGGAGAGACCCAGTACTTC	TRBD2	TRBV9	NA	TRBJ2-5
CASSQLGAGDTQYF	TGTGCCAGCAGCCAACTGGGAGCAGGCGATACGCAGTATTTT	NA	TRBV3-1/TRBV3-2	NA	TRBJ2-3
CASSQGGDGTQYF	TGTGCCAGCAGCCAAGGCGGGGACGGGACCCAGTACTTC	NA	TRBV3-1/TRBV3-2	once	TRBJ2-5
CASSIDREAFF	TGCGCCAGCAGCATAGACAGGGAAGCTTTCTTT	NA	TRBV10-2	NA	TRBJ1-1
CASSWTGGASEQYF	TGTGCCAGCAGTTGGACAGGGGGCGCGTCCGAGCAGTACTTC	TRBD1	TRBV6-5	NA	TRBJ2-7
CASSPPGTSLSYEQYF	TGTGCCAGCTCACCACCCGGGACTAGCCTATCCTACGAGCAGTACTTC	TRBD2	TRBV18	NA	TRBJ2-7
CASSLGSQIPYEQYF	TGTGCCAGCAGCTTAGGTTCCCAGATCCCCTACGAGCAGTACTTC	NA	TRBV7-2	NA	TRBJ2-7
CASIAGATNQPQHF	TGTGCCAGCATAGCAGGGGCCACCAATCAGCCCCAGCATTTT	NA	TRBV6-5	NA	TRBJ1-5
CASSQDGGQDSNQPQHF	TGTGCCAGCAGCCAAGATGGGGGACAGGATAGCAATCAGCCCCAGCATTTT	TRBD1	TRBV4-2	NA	TRBJ1-5
CASRNIEAFF	TGTGCCAGTAGAAATATTGAAGCTTTCTTT	NA	TRBV19	NA	TRBJ1-1
CASSESAGANSPLHF	TGCGCCAGCAGTGAGTCGGCAGGGGCTAATTCACCCCTCCACTTT	NA	TRBV10-2	NA	TRBJ1-6
CASSIGSNTGELFF	TGCGCCAGCAGTATCGGTTCAAACACCGGGGAGCTGTTTTTT	NA	TRBV5-1	NA	TRBJ2-2
CASSNPGQGNEQYF	TGTGCCAGCAGTAACCCGGGACAGGGTAACGAGCAGTACTTC	TRBD1	TRBV6-5	NA	TRBJ2-7
CATSDLEGDQETQYF	TGTGCCACCAGTGATTTAGAGGGGGATCAAGAGACCCAGTACTTC	NA	TRBV24-1	NA	TRBJ2-5
CASSPGQGSEQYF	TGTGCCAGCAGCCCCGGACAGGGTTCCGAGCAGTACTTC	TRBD1	TRBV3-1/TRBV3-2	NA	TRBJ2-7
CASSGGQGADTQYF	TGTGCCAGCAGTGGTGGACAGGGGGCAGATACGCAGTATTTT	TRBD1	TRBV2	NA	TRBJ2-3